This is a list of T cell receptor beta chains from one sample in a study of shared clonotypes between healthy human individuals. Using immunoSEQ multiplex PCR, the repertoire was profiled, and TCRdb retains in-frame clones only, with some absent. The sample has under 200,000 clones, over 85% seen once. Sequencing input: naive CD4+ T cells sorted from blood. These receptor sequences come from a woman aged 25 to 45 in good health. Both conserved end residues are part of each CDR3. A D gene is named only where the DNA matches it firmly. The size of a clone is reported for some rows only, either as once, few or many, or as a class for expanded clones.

CDR3 DNA: TGTGCCAGCAGCCCGACGGCCTTGACAGATACGCAGTATTTT
CDR3 protein: CASSPTALTDTQYF
clone size: .
D gene: .
J gene: TRBJ2-3
V gene: TRBV11-3

CDR3 DNA: TGTGCCAGCAGTTTCGGGCCGCACACTGAAGCTTTCTTT
CDR3 protein: CASSFGPHTEAFF
clone size: .
D gene: .
J gene: TRBJ1-1
V gene: TRBV28

CDR3 DNA: TGTGCCAGCAGTGTCCTGACTGGGAGGGGGTACGAGCAGTACTTC
CDR3 protein: CASSVLTGRGYEQYF
clone size: .
D gene: .
J gene: TRBJ2-7
V gene: TRBV6-1

CDR3 DNA: TGTGCCAGCACCAGATCTCACAGGCGGGAGGACTTCGAGCAGTACTTC
CDR3 protein: CASTRSHRREDFEQYF
clone size: once
D gene: TRBD2
J gene: TRBJ2-7
V gene: TRBV6-4

CDR3 DNA: TGCGCCAGCAGCTTCACGGCCGACGCTTACGAGCAGTACTTC
CDR3 protein: CASSFTADAYEQYF
clone size: .
D gene: .
J gene: TRBJ2-7
V gene: TRBV5-1

CDR3 DNA: TGTGCCAGCCGGACAGGGAGGGTCCGGGAGCAGTACTTC
CDR3 protein: CASRTGRVREQYF
clone size: .
D gene: .
J gene: TRBJ2-5
V gene: TRBV2

CDR3 DNA: TGCGCCAGCAGCCTTATAAATGGGCCCGGGGAGCTGTTTTTT
CDR3 protein: CASSLINGPGELFF
clone size: .
D gene: .
J gene: TRBJ2-2
V gene: TRBV5-1

CDR3 DNA: TGTGCCAGCAGCGTAGTTTTAGGGAACACTGAAGCTTTCTTT
CDR3 protein: CASSVVLGNTEAFF
clone size: .
D gene: .
J gene: TRBJ1-1
V gene: TRBV9

CDR3 DNA: TGTGCCAGCTCACCACCTAAGTTACAAGAGACCCAGTACTTC
CDR3 protein: CASSPPKLQETQYF
clone size: .
D gene: .
J gene: TRBJ2-5
V gene: TRBV18

CDR3 DNA: TGTGCCAGCTCACCGAGGACAGGGGGCACAGATACGCAGTATTTT
CDR3 protein: CASSPRTGGTDTQYF
clone size: .
D gene: TRBD1
J gene: TRBJ2-3
V gene: TRBV18

CDR3 DNA: TGTGCCAGCAGCTTGGATCGCAGATACGTGATTGAAGCTTTCTTT
CDR3 protein: CASSLDRRYVIEAFF
clone size: once
D gene: .
J gene: TRBJ1-1
V gene: TRBV5-6

CDR3 DNA: TGTGCCAGCCGGGACCCCCCTAGCGAGCAGTACTTC
CDR3 protein: CASRDPPSEQYF
clone size: .
D gene: .
J gene: TRBJ2-7
V gene: TRBV6-4

CDR3 DNA: TGCAGTTCGACCAAGTCCACTGAAGCTTTCTTT
CDR3 protein: CSSTKSTEAFF
clone size: .
D gene: .
J gene: TRBJ1-1
V gene: TRBV20-1

CDR3 DNA: TGTGCCAGCAGCTTCTCCGGGACAACCTATGGCTACACCTTC
CDR3 protein: CASSFSGTTYGYTF
clone size: .
D gene: .
J gene: TRBJ1-2
V gene: TRBV7-2

CDR3 DNA: TGTGCCAGCAGCGCCCGGCGGGCCAGATCCTACGAGCAGTACTTC
CDR3 protein: CASSARRARSYEQYF
clone size: .
D gene: .
J gene: TRBJ2-7
V gene: TRBV21-1

CDR3 DNA: TGTGCCAGCAGCTTAGGTGCCAGGGGGCCATTTAACTATGGCTACACCTTC
CDR3 protein: CASSLGARGPFNYGYTF
clone size: .
D gene: TRBD1
J gene: TRBJ1-2
V gene: TRBV11-2

CDR3 DNA: TGTGCCAGCAGCTTCGGGACTAGCGGGAATACCTACGAGCAGTACTTC
CDR3 protein: CASSFGTSGNTYEQYF
clone size: .
D gene: TRBD2
J gene: TRBJ2-7
V gene: TRBV7-8

CDR3 DNA: TGTGCCAGCAGTTTGGCCGGGGAGAGGAGCACTGAAGCTTTCTTT
CDR3 protein: CASSLAGERSTEAFF
clone size: .
D gene: .
J gene: TRBJ1-1
V gene: TRBV28

CDR3 DNA: TGTGCCAGCAGTTTGCTTAGGCCCACTAATCAGCCCCAGCATTTT
CDR3 protein: CASSLLRPTNQPQHF
clone size: .
D gene: .
J gene: TRBJ1-5
V gene: TRBV27

CDR3 DNA: TGTGCCAGCAGCTTAGACAGCGACAACACCATATATTTT
CDR3 protein: CASSLDSDNTIYF
clone size: .
D gene: .
J gene: TRBJ1-3
V gene: TRBV7-2

CDR3 DNA: TGTGCCAGCAGCGTTCTAGCGGGAGGGCCCTACGAGCAGTACTTC
CDR3 protein: CASSVLAGGPYEQYF
clone size: .
D gene: TRBD2
J gene: TRBJ2-7
V gene: TRBV6-1

CDR3 DNA: TGTGCCAGTAGTGCGGGACAGGGTTCCTACGAGCAGTACTTC
CDR3 protein: CASSAGQGSYEQYF
clone size: .
D gene: TRBD1
J gene: TRBJ2-7
V gene: TRBV19

CDR3 DNA: TGTGCCAGCCAGCACGGGACAGATTTTTCCTACGAGCAGTACTTC
CDR3 protein: CASQHGTDFSYEQYF
clone size: .
D gene: TRBD1
J gene: TRBJ2-7
V gene: TRBV28

CDR3 DNA: TGTGCCAGCAGCGTAGGGGTAGGGGATGGCTACACCTTC
CDR3 protein: CASSVGVGDGYTF
clone size: .
D gene: .
J gene: TRBJ1-2
V gene: TRBV9

CDR3 DNA: TGTGCCAGCAGTGAATTGGGCAGGGGAAAGGTCAATGAGCAGTTCTTC
CDR3 protein: CASSELGRGKVNEQFF
clone size: .
D gene: .
J gene: TRBJ2-1
V gene: TRBV6-4

CDR3 DNA: TGTGCCACACTCCGGGACTATCTTTCCTACGAGCAGTACTTC
CDR3 protein: CATLRDYLSYEQYF
clone size: .
D gene: TRBD2
J gene: TRBJ2-7
V gene: TRBV6-8

CDR3 DNA: TGTGCCAGCAGCGGAGGGCGTAAGTGCTCTGGAAACACCATATATTTT
CDR3 protein: CASSGGRKCSGNTIYF
clone size: .
D gene: .
J gene: TRBJ1-3
V gene: TRBV6-6

CDR3 DNA: TGTGCCAGCAGCCGGACAGGGGATAATGAAAAACTGTTTTTT
CDR3 protein: CASSRTGDNEKLFF
clone size: .
D gene: TRBD1
J gene: TRBJ1-4
V gene: TRBV28

CDR3 DNA: TGTGCCAGCAGTCGGACTAGGTACGAGCAGTACTTC
CDR3 protein: CASSRTRYEQYF
clone size: .
D gene: TRBD2
J gene: TRBJ2-7
V gene: TRBV10-3

CDR3 DNA: TGCAGTGCTAGTCTTTCGGGCTACACCTTC
CDR3 protein: CSASLSGYTF
clone size: .
D gene: .
J gene: TRBJ1-2
V gene: TRBV20-1

CDR3 DNA: TGTGCCTGGAGTGGAGTTCCGGGCGCGATACCCTTTCAAGAGACCCAGTACTTC
CDR3 protein: CAWSGVPGAIPFQETQYF
clone size: .
D gene: .
J gene: TRBJ2-5
V gene: TRBV30

CDR3 DNA: TGTGCCAGCAGCAGACAGGGGGCGGGTGGACAAGCTTTCTTT
CDR3 protein: CASSRQGAGGQAFF
clone size: .
D gene: TRBD1
J gene: TRBJ1-1
V gene: TRBV6-4

CDR3 DNA: TGTGCCAGCACCCGGGGAGGGATCTCCTACGAGCAGTACTTC
CDR3 protein: CASTRGGISYEQYF
clone size: .
D gene: TRBD2
J gene: TRBJ2-7
V gene: TRBV7-2

CDR3 DNA: TGTGCCAGCAGCTTTGGGATGAACACTGAAGCTTTCTTT
CDR3 protein: CASSFGMNTEAFF
clone size: .
D gene: .
J gene: TRBJ1-1
V gene: TRBV5-6

CDR3 DNA: TGTGCCAGTAGTATTGCGGCAGAGACCAATCAGCCCCAGCATTTT
CDR3 protein: CASSIAAETNQPQHF
clone size: .
D gene: .
J gene: TRBJ1-5
V gene: TRBV19

CDR3 DNA: TGTGCCAGCAGTCTGTCGGACTATTCCTACGAGCAGTACTTC
CDR3 protein: CASSLSDYSYEQYF
clone size: .
D gene: .
J gene: TRBJ2-7
V gene: TRBV28